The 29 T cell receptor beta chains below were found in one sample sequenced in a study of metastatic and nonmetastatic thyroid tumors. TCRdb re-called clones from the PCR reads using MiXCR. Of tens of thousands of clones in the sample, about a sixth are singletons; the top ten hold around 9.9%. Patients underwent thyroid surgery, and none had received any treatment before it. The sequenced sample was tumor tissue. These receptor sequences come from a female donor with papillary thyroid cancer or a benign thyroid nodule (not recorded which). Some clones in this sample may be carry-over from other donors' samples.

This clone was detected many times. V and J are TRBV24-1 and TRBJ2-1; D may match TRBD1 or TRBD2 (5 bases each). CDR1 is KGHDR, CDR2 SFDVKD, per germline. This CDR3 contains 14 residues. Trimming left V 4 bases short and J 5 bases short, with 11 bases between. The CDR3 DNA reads TGTGCCACCAGTGAAGGGACGATCGACAATGAGCAGTTCTTC. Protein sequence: CATSEGTIDNEQFF.

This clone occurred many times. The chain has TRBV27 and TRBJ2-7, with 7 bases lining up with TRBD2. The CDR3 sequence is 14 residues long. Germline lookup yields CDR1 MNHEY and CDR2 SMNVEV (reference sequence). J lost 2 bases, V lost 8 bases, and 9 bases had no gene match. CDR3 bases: TGTGCCAGCCTTCGACTAGCCTCCGCCTACGAGCAGTACTTC. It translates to CASLRLASAYEQYF.

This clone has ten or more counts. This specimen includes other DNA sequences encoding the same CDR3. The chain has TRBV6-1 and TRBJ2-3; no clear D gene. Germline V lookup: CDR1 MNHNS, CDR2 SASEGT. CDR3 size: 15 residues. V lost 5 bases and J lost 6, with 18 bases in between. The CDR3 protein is CASSSTRGVRDTQYF. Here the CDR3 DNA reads TGTGCCAGCAGTTCAACACGAGGAGTAAGGGATACGCAGTATTTT.

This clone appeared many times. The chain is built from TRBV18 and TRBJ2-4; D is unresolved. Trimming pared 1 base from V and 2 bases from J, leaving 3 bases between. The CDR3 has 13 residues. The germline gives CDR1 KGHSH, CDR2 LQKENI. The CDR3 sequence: CASSPQTKNIQYF. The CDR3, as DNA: TGTGCCAGCTCACCACAAACCAAAAACATTCAGTACTTC.

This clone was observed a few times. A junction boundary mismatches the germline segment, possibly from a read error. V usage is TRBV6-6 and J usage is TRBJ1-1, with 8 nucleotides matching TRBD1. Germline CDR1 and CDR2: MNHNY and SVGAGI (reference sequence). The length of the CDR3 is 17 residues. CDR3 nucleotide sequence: TGTGTCAGCAGTTATCTTCTGGCAGGGGGCGCAAGGTTGGAAGCTTTCTTT. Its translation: CVSSYLLAGGARLEAFF.

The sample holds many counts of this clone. In DNA, the CDR3 is TGCGCCAGCAGCCCCCGCCAGGTTGCCTCCTCTGGGGCCAACGTCCTGACTTTC. It translates to CASSPRQVASSGANVLTF. The J gene is TRBJ2-6, the V gene TRBV4-1; D remains ambiguous. This CDR3 is built from 18 residues. Looked up from germline, CDR1 is MGHRA and CDR2 is YSYEKL. Trimming cost V 4 bases and J 0 bases, with 16 bases left between them.

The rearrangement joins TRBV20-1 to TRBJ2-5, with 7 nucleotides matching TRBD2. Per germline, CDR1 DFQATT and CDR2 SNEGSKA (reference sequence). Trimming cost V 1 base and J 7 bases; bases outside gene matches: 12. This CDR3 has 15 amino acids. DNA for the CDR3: TGCAGTGCTAGAGTTGGAAGGAGCGGGGTGGGGACCCAGTACTTC. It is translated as CSARVGRSGVGTQYF.

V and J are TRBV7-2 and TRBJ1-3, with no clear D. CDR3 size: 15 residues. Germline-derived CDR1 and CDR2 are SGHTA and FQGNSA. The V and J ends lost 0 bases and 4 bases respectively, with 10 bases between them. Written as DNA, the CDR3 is TGTGCCAGCAGCTTAGCATCCACCTCGGGAAACACCATATATTTT. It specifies CASSLASTSGNTIYF.

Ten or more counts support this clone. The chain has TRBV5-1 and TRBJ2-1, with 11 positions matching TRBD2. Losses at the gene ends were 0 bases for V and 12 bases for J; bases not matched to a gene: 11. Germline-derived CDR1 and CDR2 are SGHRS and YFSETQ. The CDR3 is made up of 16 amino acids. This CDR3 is CASSLAEVAGGRRQFF. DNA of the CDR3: TGCGCCAGCAGCTTGGCCGAGGTAGCGGGAGGGAGGAGGCAGTTCTTC.

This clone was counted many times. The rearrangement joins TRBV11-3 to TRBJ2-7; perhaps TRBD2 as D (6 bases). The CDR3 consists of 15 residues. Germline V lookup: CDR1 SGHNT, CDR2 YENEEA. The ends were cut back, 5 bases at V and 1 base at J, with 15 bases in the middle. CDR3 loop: CASSPSTGLSYEQYF. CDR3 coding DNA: TGTGCCAGCAGCCCGTCTACGGGACTTTCCTACGAGCAGTACTTC.

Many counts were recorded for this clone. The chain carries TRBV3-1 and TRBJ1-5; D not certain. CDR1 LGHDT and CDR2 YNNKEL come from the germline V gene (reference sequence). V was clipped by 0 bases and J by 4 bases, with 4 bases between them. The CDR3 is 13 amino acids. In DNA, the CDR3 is TGTGCCAGCAGCCAAGACACAAATCAGCCCCAGCATTTT. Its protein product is CASSQDTNQPQHF.

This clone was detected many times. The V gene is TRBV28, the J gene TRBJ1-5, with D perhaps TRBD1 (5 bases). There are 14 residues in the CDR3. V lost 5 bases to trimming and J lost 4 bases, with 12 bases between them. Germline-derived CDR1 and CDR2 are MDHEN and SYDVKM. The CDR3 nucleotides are TGTGCCAGCAGTATCAGGGCGTGGAATCAGCCCCAGCATTTT. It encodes CASSIRAWNQPQHF.

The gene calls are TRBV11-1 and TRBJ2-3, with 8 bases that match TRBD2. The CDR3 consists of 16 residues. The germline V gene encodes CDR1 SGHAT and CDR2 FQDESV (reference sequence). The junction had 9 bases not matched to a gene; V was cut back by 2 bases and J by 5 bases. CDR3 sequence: CASSLQTGGPGDTQYF. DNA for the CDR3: TGTGCCAGCAGCTTACAGACGGGAGGGCCGGGAGATACGCAGTATTTT.

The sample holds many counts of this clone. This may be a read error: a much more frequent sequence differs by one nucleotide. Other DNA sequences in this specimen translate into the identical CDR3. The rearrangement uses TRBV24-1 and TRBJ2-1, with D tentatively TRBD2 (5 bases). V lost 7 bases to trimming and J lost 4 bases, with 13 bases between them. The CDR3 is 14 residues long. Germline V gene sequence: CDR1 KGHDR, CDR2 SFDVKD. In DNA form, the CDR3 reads TGTGCCACCAGCGAGGGAGTGCAGTACAATGAGCAGTTCTTC. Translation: CATSEGVQYNEQFF.

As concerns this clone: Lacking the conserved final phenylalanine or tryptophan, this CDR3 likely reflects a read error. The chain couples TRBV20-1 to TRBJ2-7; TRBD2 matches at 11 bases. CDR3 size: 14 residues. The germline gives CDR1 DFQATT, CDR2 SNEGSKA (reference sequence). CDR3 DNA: TGTAGTGCTATTCCGGGACTAGCGGTTTACGAGCAGTACCTC. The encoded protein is CSAIPGLAVYEQYL.

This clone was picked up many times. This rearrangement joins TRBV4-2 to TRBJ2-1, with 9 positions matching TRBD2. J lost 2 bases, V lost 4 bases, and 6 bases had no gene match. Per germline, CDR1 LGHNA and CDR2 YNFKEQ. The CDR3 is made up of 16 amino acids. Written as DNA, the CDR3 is TGTGCCAGCAGCCGATCCGGGACTAGCCCCTACAATGAGCAGTTCTTC. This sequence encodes CASSRSGTSPYNEQFF.

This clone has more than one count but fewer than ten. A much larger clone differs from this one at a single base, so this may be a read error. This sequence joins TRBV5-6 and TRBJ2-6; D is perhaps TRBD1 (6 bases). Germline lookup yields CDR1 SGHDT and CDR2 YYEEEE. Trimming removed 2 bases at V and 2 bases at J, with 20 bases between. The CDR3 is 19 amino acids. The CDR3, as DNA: TGTGCCAGCAGCTTTGGGTACAGGGCCTCCTCCCCTGGGGCCAACGTCCTGACTTTC. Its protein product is CASSFGYRASSPGANVLTF.

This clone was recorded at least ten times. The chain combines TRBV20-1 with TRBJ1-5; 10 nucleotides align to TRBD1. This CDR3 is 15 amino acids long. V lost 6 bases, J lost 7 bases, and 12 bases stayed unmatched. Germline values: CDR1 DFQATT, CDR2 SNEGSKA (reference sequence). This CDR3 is CSAKSGTGAGQPQHF. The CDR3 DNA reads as TGCAGTGCAAAATCCGGGACAGGGGCCGGGCAGCCCCAGCATTTT.

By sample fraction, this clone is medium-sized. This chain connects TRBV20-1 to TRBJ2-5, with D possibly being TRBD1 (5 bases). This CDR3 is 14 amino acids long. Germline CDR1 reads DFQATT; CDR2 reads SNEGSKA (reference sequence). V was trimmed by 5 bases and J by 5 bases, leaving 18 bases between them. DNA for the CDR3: TGCAGTGCTGGGGCCACCCTGACACTGGAGACCCAGTACTTC. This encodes CSAGATLTLETQYF.

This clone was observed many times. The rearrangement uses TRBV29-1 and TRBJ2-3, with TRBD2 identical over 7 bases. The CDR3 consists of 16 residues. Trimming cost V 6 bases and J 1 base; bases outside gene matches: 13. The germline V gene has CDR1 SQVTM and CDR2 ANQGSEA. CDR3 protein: CSVTASGAAGTDTQYF. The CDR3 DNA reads TGCAGCGTGACCGCTAGCGGTGCCGCCGGCACAGATACGCAGTATTTT.

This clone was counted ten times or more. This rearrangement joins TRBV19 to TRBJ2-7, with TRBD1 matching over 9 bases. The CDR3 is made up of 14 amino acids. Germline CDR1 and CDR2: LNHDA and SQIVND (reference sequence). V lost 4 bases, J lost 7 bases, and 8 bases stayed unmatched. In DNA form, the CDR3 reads TGTGCCAGTAGTAGGGGACAGGGTTTAGAGGAGCAGTACTTC. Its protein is CASSRGQGLEEQYF.

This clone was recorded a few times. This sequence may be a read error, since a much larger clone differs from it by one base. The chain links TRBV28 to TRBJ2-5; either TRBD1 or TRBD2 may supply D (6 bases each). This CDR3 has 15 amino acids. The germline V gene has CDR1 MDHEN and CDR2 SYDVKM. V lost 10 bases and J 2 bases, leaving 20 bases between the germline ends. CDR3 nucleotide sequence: TGTGCCACCATGGGGGGCCATACAGGGCAAGAGACCCAGTACTTC. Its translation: CATMGGHTGQETQYF.

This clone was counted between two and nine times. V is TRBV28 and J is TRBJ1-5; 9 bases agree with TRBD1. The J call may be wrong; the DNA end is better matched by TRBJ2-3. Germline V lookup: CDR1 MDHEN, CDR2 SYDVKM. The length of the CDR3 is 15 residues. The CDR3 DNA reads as TGTGCCAGCACCCAGGACAGGGGTAGCAATCAGCCCCAGTATTTT. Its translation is CASTQDRGSNQPQYF.

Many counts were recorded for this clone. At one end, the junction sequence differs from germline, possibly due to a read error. The CDR3: CASSLDSGRQTQCF. The CDR3 DNA reads as TGCGCCAGCAGCTTGGACTCAGGGAGGCAGACCCAGTGCTTC. The rearrangement joins TRBV5-1 to TRBJ2-5; a weak D match, TRBD2 (6 bases). In germline, CDR1 is SGHRS, CDR2 YFSETQ. CDR3 size: 14 residues.

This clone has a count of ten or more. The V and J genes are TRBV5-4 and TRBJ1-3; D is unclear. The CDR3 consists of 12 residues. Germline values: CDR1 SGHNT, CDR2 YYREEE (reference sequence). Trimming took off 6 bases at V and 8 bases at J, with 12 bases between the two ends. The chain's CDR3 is CASTGPGDTIYF. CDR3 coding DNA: TGTGCCAGCACCGGGCCCGGGGACACCATATATTTT.

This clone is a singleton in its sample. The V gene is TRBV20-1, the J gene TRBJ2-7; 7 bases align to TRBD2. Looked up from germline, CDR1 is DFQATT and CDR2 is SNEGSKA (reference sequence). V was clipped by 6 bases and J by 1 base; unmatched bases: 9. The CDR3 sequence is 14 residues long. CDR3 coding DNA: TGCAGTGCCATACCAGCGGGATGGTCCTACGAGCAGTACTTC. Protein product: CSAIPAGWSYEQYF.

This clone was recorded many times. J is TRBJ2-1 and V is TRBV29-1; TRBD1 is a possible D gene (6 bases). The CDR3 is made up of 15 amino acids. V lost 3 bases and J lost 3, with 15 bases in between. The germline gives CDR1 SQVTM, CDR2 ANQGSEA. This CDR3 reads CSVEGDTWGYNEQFF. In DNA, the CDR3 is TGCAGCGTTGAGGGGGACACTTGGGGCTACAATGAGCAGTTCTTC.

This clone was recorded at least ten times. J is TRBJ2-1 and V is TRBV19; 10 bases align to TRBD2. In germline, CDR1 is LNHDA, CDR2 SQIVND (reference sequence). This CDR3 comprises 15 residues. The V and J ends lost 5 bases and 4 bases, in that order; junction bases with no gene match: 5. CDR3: CASSRGLAEYNEQFF. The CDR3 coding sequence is TGTGCCAGTAGTCGCGGACTAGCGGAGTACAATGAGCAGTTCTTC.

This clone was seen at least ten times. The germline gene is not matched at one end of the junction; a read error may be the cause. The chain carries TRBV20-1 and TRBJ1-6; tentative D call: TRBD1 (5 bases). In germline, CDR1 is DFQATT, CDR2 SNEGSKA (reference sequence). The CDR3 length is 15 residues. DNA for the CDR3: TGCAGTGCTAGACCCGGGACGTCCGATAAATCACCCCTCCACTTT. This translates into CSARPGTSDKSPLHF.